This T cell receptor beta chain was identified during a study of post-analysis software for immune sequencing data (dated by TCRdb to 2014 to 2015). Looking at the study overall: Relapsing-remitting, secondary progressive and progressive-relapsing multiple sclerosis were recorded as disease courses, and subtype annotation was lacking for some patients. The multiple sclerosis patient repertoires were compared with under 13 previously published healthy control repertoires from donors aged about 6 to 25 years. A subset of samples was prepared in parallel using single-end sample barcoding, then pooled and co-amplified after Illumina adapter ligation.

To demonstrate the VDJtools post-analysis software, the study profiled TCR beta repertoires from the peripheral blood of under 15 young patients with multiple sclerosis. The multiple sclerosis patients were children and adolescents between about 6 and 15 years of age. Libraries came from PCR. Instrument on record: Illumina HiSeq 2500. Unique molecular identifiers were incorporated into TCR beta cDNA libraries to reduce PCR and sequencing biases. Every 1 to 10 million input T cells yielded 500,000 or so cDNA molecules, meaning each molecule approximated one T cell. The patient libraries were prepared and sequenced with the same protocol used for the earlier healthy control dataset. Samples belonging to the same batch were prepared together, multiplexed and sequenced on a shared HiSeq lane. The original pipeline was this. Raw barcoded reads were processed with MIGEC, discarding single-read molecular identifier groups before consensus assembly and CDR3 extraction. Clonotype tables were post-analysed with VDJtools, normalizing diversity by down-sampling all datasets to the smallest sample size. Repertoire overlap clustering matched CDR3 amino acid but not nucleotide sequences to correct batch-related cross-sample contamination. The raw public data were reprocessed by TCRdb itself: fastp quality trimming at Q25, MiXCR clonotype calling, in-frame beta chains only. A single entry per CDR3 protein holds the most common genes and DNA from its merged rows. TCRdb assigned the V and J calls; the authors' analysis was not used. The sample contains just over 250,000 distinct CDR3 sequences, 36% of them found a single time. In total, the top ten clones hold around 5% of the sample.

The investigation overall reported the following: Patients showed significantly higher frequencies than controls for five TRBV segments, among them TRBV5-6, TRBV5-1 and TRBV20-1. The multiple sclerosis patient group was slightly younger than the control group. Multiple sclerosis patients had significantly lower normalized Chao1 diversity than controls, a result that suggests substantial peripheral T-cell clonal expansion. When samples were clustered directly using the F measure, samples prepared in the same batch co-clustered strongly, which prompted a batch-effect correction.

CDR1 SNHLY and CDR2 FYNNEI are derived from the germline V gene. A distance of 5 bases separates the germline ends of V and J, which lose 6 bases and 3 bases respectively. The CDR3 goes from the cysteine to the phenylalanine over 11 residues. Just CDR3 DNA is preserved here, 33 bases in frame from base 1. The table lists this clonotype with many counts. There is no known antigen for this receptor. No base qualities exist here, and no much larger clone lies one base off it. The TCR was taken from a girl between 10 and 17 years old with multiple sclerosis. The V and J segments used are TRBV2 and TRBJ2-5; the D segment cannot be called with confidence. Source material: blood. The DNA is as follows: TGTGCCAGCAGGGCAGAAGAGACCCAGTACTTC. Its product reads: CASRAEETQYF.